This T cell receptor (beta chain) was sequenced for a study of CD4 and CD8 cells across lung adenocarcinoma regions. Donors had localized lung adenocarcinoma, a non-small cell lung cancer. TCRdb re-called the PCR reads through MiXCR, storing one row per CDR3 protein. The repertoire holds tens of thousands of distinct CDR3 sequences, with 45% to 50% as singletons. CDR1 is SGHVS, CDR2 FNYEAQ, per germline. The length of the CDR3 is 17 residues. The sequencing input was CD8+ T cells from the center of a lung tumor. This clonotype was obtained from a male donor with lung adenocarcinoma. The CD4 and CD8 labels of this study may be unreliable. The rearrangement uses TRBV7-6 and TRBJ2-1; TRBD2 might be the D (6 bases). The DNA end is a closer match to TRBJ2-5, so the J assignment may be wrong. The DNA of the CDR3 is TGTGCCAGCAGCCCCCCTTTCGGGCGGGGCGAGGGGGAGACCCAGTACTTC. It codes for CASSPPFGRGEGETQYF.